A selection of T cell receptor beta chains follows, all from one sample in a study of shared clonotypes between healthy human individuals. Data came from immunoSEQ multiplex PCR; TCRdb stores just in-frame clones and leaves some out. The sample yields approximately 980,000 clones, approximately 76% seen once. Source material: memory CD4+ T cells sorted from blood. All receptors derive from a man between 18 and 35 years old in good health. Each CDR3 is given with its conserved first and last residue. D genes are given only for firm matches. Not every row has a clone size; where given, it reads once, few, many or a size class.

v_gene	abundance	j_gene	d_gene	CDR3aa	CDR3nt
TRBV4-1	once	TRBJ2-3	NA	CASSQEVGAANTDTQYF	TGCGCCAGCAGCCAAGAAGTCGGGGCAGCAAACACAGATACGCAGTATTTT
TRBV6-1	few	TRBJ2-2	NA	CASSTRVGELFF	TGTGCCAGCAGCACCCGGGTGGGGGAGCTGTTTTTT
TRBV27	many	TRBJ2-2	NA	CASSLEGPNTGELFF	TGTGCCAGCAGTTTAGAGGGGCCGAACACCGGGGAGCTGTTTTTT
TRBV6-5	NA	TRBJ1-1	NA	CASTLIRGGTEAFF	TGTGCCAGCACCCTAATCCGGGGGGGTACTGAAGCTTTCTTT
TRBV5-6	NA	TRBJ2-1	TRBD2	CASSFTTSGGHEQFF	TGTGCCAGCAGCTTTACAACCTCGGGGGGTCATGAGCAGTTCTTC
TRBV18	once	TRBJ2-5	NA	CASSPPGVQETQYF	TGTGCCAGCTCACCACCCGGGGTCCAAGAGACCCAGTACTTC
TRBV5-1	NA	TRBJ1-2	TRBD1	CASSLDRGDGYTF	TGCGCCAGCAGCCTCGACAGGGGTGATGGCTACACCTTC
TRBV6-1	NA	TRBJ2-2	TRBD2	CASNRLAGAPGELFF	TGTGCCAGCAACCGACTAGCGGGAGCCCCCGGGGAGCTGTTTTTT
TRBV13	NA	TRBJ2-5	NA	CASSLGRMGRRGETQYF	TGTGCCAGCAGCTTAGGGCGAATGGGGCGTCGGGGCGAGACCCAGTACTTC
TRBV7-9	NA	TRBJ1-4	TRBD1	CASSATGGEKLFF	TGTGCCAGCAGCGCTACAGGGGGCGAAAAACTGTTTTTT
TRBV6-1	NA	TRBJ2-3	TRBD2	CASSLSSGDTQYF	TGTGCCAGCAGCCTTTCTAGCGGGGATACGCAGTATTTT
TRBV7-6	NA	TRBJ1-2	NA	CASNDGVSHYGYTF	TGTGCCAGCAACGACGGGGTCTCGCACTATGGCTACACCTTC
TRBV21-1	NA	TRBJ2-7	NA	CASSNDTGQRYEQYF	TGTGCCAGCAGCAATGATACGGGACAGCGTTACGAGCAGTACTTC
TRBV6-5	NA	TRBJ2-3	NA	CASSRGTGTDTQYF	TGTGCCAGCAGCCGCGGGACCGGCACAGATACGCAGTATTTT
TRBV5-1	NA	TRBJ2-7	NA	CASSLEWGAGYEQYF	TGCGCCAGCAGCTTGGAATGGGGCGCCGGGTACGAGCAGTACTTC
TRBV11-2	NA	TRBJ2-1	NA	CASSHGRYNEQFF	TGTGCCAGCAGCCACGGACGCTACAATGAGCAGTTCTTC
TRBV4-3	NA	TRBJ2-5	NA	CASSHERGTAPGTQYF	TGCGCCAGCAGCCATGAAAGAGGGACCGCCCCCGGGACCCAGTACTTC
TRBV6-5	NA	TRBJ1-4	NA	CASSEIQKLFF	TGTGCCAGCAGTGAAATACAGAAACTGTTTTTT
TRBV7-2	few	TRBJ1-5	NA	CASSEGGAVNQPQHF	TGTGCCAGCAGTGAAGGGGGGGCAGTCAATCAGCCCCAGCATTTT
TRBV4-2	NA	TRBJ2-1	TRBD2	CASSQDTSGGADRSYNEQFF	TGTGCCAGCAGCCAAGATACTAGCGGGGGGGCCGATAGGTCCTACAATGAGCAGTTCTTC
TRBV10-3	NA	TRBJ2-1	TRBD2	CAISDAGGSYNEQFF	TGTGCCATCAGTGACGCGGGGGGCTCCTACAATGAGCAGTTCTTC
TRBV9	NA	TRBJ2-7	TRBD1	CASSARTGSSYEQYF	TGTGCCAGCAGCGCACGGACAGGGTCTTCCTACGAGCAGTACTTC
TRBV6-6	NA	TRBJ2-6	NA	CASSSPPPVGANVLTF	TGTGCCAGCAGTTCCCCTCCCCCAGTGGGGGCCAACGTCCTGACTTTC
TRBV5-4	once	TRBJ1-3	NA	CASSYTGPSGNTIYF	TGTGCCAGCAGCTATACAGGGCCCTCTGGAAACACCATATATTTT
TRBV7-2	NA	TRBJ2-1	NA	CASSRGTSYNEQFF	TGTGCCAGCAGCCGGGGCACTTCCTACAATGAGCAGTTCTTC
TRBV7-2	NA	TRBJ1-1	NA	CASRAQGNTEAFF	TGTGCCAGCAGGGCACAGGGGAACACTGAAGCTTTCTTT
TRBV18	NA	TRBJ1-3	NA	CASSPADRNTIYF	TGTGCCAGCTCACCAGCGGATAGAAACACCATATATTTT
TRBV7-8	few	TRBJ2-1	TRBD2	CASSSRSAGGNEQFF	TGTGCCAGCAGCTCACGTAGCGCGGGAGGGAATGAGCAGTTCTTC
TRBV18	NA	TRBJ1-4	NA	CASSPPHRANEKLFF	TGTGCCAGCTCACCTCCGCATAGGGCTAATGAAAAACTGTTTTTT
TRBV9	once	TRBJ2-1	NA	CASSGEGRADRSSYNEQFF	TGTGCCAGCAGCGGAGAGGGCCGAGCTGACAGGAGCTCCTACAATGAGCAGTTCTTC
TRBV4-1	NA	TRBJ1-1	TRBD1	CASSHPRDRAAFF	TGCGCCAGCAGCCACCCCCGGGACAGGGCCGCTTTCTTT
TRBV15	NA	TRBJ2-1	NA	CATSRDGTVLQQFF	TGTGCCACCAGCAGAGACGGAACAGTTCTCCAGCAGTTCTTC
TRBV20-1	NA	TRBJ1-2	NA	CSASPIYGYTF	TGCAGTGCTAGTCCGATCTATGGCTACACCTTC
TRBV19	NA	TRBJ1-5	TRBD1	CASSTTGANQPQHF	TGTGCCAGTAGTACCACAGGGGCCAATCAGCCCCAGCATTTT
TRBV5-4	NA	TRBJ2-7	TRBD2	CASSSGLAGYEQYF	TGTGCCAGCAGCTCGGGACTAGCGGGATACGAGCAGTACTTC
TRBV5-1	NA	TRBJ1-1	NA	CASSWGPNTEAFF	TGCGCCAGCAGCTGGGGACCGAACACTGAAGCTTTCTTT
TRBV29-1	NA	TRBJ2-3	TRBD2	CSVRTSGNTDTQYF	TGCAGCGTACGGACTAGCGGGAACACAGATACGCAGTATTTT
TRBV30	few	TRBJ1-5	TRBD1	CAWIPTGGGQPQHF	TGTGCCTGGATTCCAACAGGGGGCGGTCAGCCCCAGCATTTT
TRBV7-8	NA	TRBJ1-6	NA	CASSLAGRHSLGPLHF	TGTGCCAGCAGCTTAGCGGGCAGGCACTCCTTGGGGCCCCTCCACTTT
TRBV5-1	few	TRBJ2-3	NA	CASQTGTDTDTQYF	TGCGCCAGCCAAACAGGGACCGACACAGATACGCAGTATTTT